This T cell receptor beta chain emerged from a study of T-cell memory formation after mild COVID-19. For the study at large: Most TCR clusters belonged to a single donor. Study results and caveats: Researchers could not confirm that second-wave clones peaking on day 37 targeted SARS-CoV-2. Clones that got smaller from day 15 to 85 had even CD4/CD8, while clones growing later tipped toward CD4+. Among contracting clones, CD4+ were mainly CM/EM and CD8+ enriched in EMRA.

TCRdb analysed the 5' RACE reads with MiXCR anew, one entry per CDR3 protein. The table lists some 270,000 distinct CDR3 sequences, roughly 15% of them singletons, with 2.1% in the top ten. V lost 3 bases and J 8 bases, leaving 16 bases between the germline ends. CDR3 size: 14 residues. In its sample, this clonotype was seen a few times. The antigen remains undetermined. The material sequenced was PBMCs or a T cell subset sorted from them (not recorded which). V gene TRBV12-3 or TRBV12-4 combines with J gene TRBJ1-2; D may be TRBD1 (5 bases). The clonotype was recovered from an adult woman who had mild COVID-19 (a few samples of this study predate the infection). Cell type and time point are not known. This chain's CDR3 is CASSFATVIGGYTF. The CDR3 DNA sequence: TGTGCCAGCAGTTTCGCGACAGTAATTGGAGGCTACACCTTC.